This TCR beta chain stems from a study of T-cell memory formation after mild COVID-19 (dated by TCRdb to the early 2020s). Looking at the study overall: TCR sequence clusters from the two donors were largely donor specific. T-cell clones expanding and contracting after mild COVID-19 in two donors were tracked by longitudinal TCRalpha and TCRbeta repertoire sequencing. Two young, previously healthy adult volunteers made up the cohort, one male and one female.

PBMCs were isolated by Ficoll-Paque density gradient centrifugation. Summary of the overall study and its limitations: Contracting CD4+ clones appeared mostly in the CM and EM memory subsets, whereas CD8+ clones were enriched in EMRA. Balanced CD4/CD8 phenotypes were observed for clones contracting from day 15 to 85, whereas a bias towards CD4+ was observed for a second wave of clones expanding from day 15 to 37. The study included only a couple of mild cases, and larger cohorts that include severe cases with pre-infection samples were judged to be necessary. The second-wave clones that peaked on day 37 were not confirmed to be SARS-CoV-2 specific. Some responding clones were detected in pre-infection memory, which suggested that pre-existing cross-reactive memory T cells had joined the SARS-CoV-2 response.

Trimming leaves V shorter by 4 bases and J shorter by 3 bases, with the junction holding 8 bases beyond the gene matches. Counted from cysteine to phenylalanine, this CDR3 has 15 amino acids. The read is trimmed to its CDR3 DNA, 45 bases read in frame from base 1. Sequencing took place on an Illumina NovaSeq 6000. TCRalpha and TCRbeta cDNA libraries were built by 5'RACE with constant-segment primers, adding sample barcodes and unique molecular identifiers. Trizol reagent was used to extract RNA from every sample. Libraries were amplified in two PCR steps, with a second sample barcode and Illumina TruSeq adapters added in the second step. The libraries were sequenced on an Illumina NovaSeq using 2 x 150 bp paired-end reads. Under the source paper's analysis protocol: The reads were demultiplexed and collapsed into UMI-guided consensus sequences using migec v1.2.7. With mixcr v2.1.11, UMI consensuses were aligned to TRA and TRB V and J templates and assembled into clonotypes. A clonotype was counted as expanded or contracted only if both edgeR and NoisET called the change significant, with noise models trained on biological replicates. For edgeR calls, the thresholds were a false discovery rate-adjusted p below 0.01 and a log2 fold-change of 1. As an exploratory analysis of dynamics, max-normalized trajectories of the 1000 most abundant clonotypes were examined by PCA with hierarchical clustering. Separately sequenced CD4+ and CD8+ repertoires were used to assign the CD4 or CD8 phenotype of responding clones. The public reads were quality trimmed at Q25 with fastp and then assembled into clones with MiXCR by TCRdb, keeping productive beta chains. Each CDR3 protein gets just one entry, which takes the most common genes and DNA from the rows behind it. V and J calls and clone size were set by TCRdb, not the authors. The sample includes roughly 580,000 distinct CDR3 sequences, with roughly 18% observed a single time. The biggest ten clones account for more than 10% of the sample.

This clonotype was seen more than once but under ten times. Its antigen is not yet known. Base-call qualities are not available, and no considerably larger clone is one nucleotide away. Material: PBMCs or a T cell subset sorted from them (not recorded which). This clonotype originated in an adult woman who had mild COVID-19 (a few samples of this study predate the infection). The sample titles of this study are shuffled in the database, so cell type and time point are left out; the donor was told from shared clones. The chain employs TRBV23-1 and TRBJ2-5; 7 bases in the middle match TRBD1. TRBV23-1 falls under the ORF class, with uncertain function. The CDR3 has the sequence CASSLSRDSKETQYF. The DNA is TGCGCCAGCAGTCTAAGTCGGGACAGCAAAGAGACCCAGTACTTC.